This TCR beta chain stems from a study of long-term antiretroviral therapy in people with HIV. General study findings and limits: ART adherence, viral resistance and therapy changes were undocumented. Controls had broader CDR3 length ranges than HIV repertoires did. Even long-term ART left TRB diversity below transplant donor controls, despite gains. All time points showed a repertoire dominated by clones expanded before ART.

Germline V gene data show CDR1 as LGHNA and CDR2 as YSLEER. The CDR3 runs to 16 residues. V was cut by 1 base and J by 4 bases, with 15 bases left in between. In the case of this clone: Its cognate antigen is unknown.

It was version v3.0 of the immunoSEQ assay that was run at survey level. Generated by immunoSEQ multiplex PCR, the TCRdb table keeps only in-frame clones and is missing some. This sample has about 25,000 clones, with approximately 88% found just once. This chain links TRBV4-3 with TRBJ2-3, with D possibly matching TRBD2 (7 bases). The TCR originated in a young man with HIV. This specimen consisted of unsorted PBMCs, obtained 4.3 years after starting antiretroviral therapy. CDR3: CASSQVWEGGADTQYF. In DNA, the CDR3 is TGCGCCAGCAGCCAAGTTTGGGAAGGGGGGGCAGATACGCAGTATTTT.